This T cell receptor beta chain was sequenced in a study of T-cell reconstitution after alpha-beta-depleted transplantation in children. Trimming removed 5 bases at V and 0 bases at J, with 17 bases between. The CDR3 extends over 18 amino acids. Germline V lookup: CDR1 SGHAT, CDR2 FQDESV (reference sequence). This clonotype appeared a few times. Antigen: not known. Unique molecular identifiers were incorporated into the prepared TCRbeta library. TCRdb recomputed calls from the PCR reads with MiXCR, one row per CDR3 protein. The top ten hold 2% of the sample, which has approximately 500,000 distinct CDR3 sequences, 10% to 13% seen once. Study-wide results and caveats: By about two months after transplant, alpha-beta T cells reportedly arose from several hundred graft clones that had expanded.

The clonotype comes from a child aged 2 to 10 with inherited bone marrow failure, due to receive a stem cell transplant. The genes are TRBV11-1 and TRBJ2-6, with D perhaps matching TRBD2 (6 bases). The starting material was PBMCs, obtained before TCRalphabeta/CD19-depleted stem cell transplant. The CDR3 loop is CASSIPSSGGSGANVLTF. As DNA, the CDR3 is TGTGCCAGCAGCATCCCTAGTAGCGGTGGCTCTGGGGCCAACGTCCTGACTTTC.